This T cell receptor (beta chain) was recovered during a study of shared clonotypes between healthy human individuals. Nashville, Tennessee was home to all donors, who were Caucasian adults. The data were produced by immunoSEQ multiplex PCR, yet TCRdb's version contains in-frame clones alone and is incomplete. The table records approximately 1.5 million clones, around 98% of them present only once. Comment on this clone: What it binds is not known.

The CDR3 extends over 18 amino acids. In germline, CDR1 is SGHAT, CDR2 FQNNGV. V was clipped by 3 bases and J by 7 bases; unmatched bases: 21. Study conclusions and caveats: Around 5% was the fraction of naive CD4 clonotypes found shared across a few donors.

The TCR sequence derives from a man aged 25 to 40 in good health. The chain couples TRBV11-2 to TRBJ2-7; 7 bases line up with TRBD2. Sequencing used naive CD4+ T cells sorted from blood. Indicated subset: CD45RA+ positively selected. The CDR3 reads CASSFIRGARLANGEQYF. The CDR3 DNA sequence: TGTGCCAGCAGCTTTATCCGGGGTGCGAGACTAGCAAACGGGGAGCAGTACTTC.